This T cell receptor (beta chain) was identified during a study of cytomegalovirus exposure and HLA in healthy donors. Study findings and constraints: V- and J-gene trimming of TCR beta was linked (in a later analysis) to a missense DCLRE1C variant.

Trimming pared 0 bases from V and 4 bases from J, leaving 12 bases between. Germline V lookup: CDR1 SGDLS, CDR2 YYNGEE. This CDR3 region has 15 residues. A note on this clone: Its antigen is unidentified.

Primers: 60 Vbeta forward and 13 Jbeta reverse. The repertoire was sequenced with immunoSEQ multiplex PCR; TCRdb's copy has only in-frame clones and lacks some. Found here are under 150,000 clones, around 83% of them singletons; the top ten hold 2% to 3%. Sequenced sample: PBMCs. The TCR comes from a man aged 45 to 65 in good health and CMV-seronegative. The rearrangement uses TRBV9 and TRBJ2-3; maybe TRBD2 (5 bases). Here the CDR3 reads CASSVGGYIADTQYF. The CDR3 DNA reads TGTGCCAGCAGCGTAGGAGGGTATATAGCAGATACGCAGTATTTT.